Below are 15 T cell receptor beta chains sequenced from a single sample in a study of monozygotic twins with inflammatory bowel disease. TCRdb re-called the 5' RACE reads and shows each CDR3 protein once, DNA omitted. Recorded here are approximately 400,000 distinct CDR3 sequences; the top ten clones represent approximately 2.3%. The sequenced sample consisted of blood. These receptor sequences come from a human donor with ulcerative colitis or Crohn's disease, or a healthy co-twin of an affected twin (not recorded which).

V gene TRBV20-1 combines with J gene TRBJ2-7; absent DNA, TCRdb's TRBD2 call cannot be checked. Germline V gives CDR1 DFQATT, CDR2 SNEGSKA (reference sequence). This CDR3 comprises 14 residues. CDR3 residues: CSASGTRGGYEQYF.

CDR3 amino acids: CASNPGGGYNKDF. J is TRBJ1-3 and V is TRBV7-2; TCRdb proposes TRBD1, but this gene call is untestable without DNA. The CDR3 extends over 13 amino acids. Germline assignment: CDR1 SGHTA and CDR2 FQGNSA.

The chain employs TRBV5-1 and TRBJ2-5; TCRdb picks TRBD1, but there is no DNA to check that call. This CDR3 comprises 12 residues. CDR1 SGHRS and CDR2 YFSETQ come from the germline V gene. The CDR3 sequence: CASSPDEGTQYF.

The rearrangement links TRBV6-5 to TRBJ2-5; TCRdb picks TRBD2, but there is no DNA to check that call. Germline V lookup: CDR1 MNHEY, CDR2 SVGAGI. This CDR3 has 15 residues. CDR3 protein: CASSYGGGVGETQYF.

The chain carries TRBV5-1 and TRBJ1-2; TCRdb returns TRBD1, unconfirmable since there is no DNA. CDR1 and CDR2 (germline): SGHRS, YFSETQ. This CDR3 is 16 amino acids long. CDR3 loop: CASSLVGRQGASGYTF.

This chain connects TRBV2 to TRBJ1-2; TCRdb proposes TRBD1, but this gene call is untestable without DNA. The germline V gene encodes CDR1 SNHLY and CDR2 FYNNEI. The CDR3 is 14 residues long. Here the CDR3 reads CASSLGGRNHGYTF.

The V call is TRBV4-3, the J call TRBJ2-1; the D call from TCRdb, TRBD2, cannot be confirmed without DNA. This CDR3 comprises 20 residues. In germline, CDR1 is LGHNA, CDR2 YSLEER. CDR3 loop: CASSQEGLGLALESYNEQFF.

The V gene is TRBV6-1, the J gene TRBJ2-4. CDR1 MNHNS and CDR2 SASEGT come from the germline V gene. The CDR3 consists of 15 residues. The CDR3 region is CASSPEALAKNIQYF.

The chain is built from TRBV20-1 and TRBJ2-2. The CDR3 length is 13 residues. The germline CDR1 and CDR2 sequences are DFQATT and SNEGSKA (reference sequence). The CDR3 sequence is CSAPRMNTGELFF.

The genes are TRBV19 and TRBJ2-7; TCRdb names TRBD1, which stays unverified in the absence of DNA. The V gene's germline CDR1 is LNHDA and CDR2 SQIVND (reference sequence). The CDR3 length is 14 residues. The CDR3 reads CASSHGQVSYEQYF.

The rearrangement links TRBV25-1 to TRBJ2-1; TCRdb lists TRBD1, though no DNA is available to test this call. This CDR3 contains 18 residues. The V gene's germline CDR1 is MGHDK and CDR2 SYGVNS. The CDR3 protein is CASSEDPGTAFSYNEQFF.

V and J are TRBV5-1 and TRBJ1-3. CDR3 length: 15 residues. CDR1 is SGHRS and CDR2 is YFSETQ in the germline V gene. CDR3 in amino acids: CASSSSTLSGNTIYF.

This rearrangement joins TRBV9 to TRBJ2-1; TCRdb's D call, TRBD2, is unchecked because there is no DNA. The CDR3 has 15 residues. The germline gives CDR1 SGDLS, CDR2 YYNGEE. The CDR3 sequence is CASSGGLALGDEQFF.

This chain connects TRBV20-1 to TRBJ2-5; TCRdb calls TRBD1, which cannot be checked without DNA. Germline CDR1 reads DFQATT; CDR2 reads SNEGSKA (reference sequence). The CDR3 sequence is 14 residues long. This chain's CDR3 is CSALSRGYEETQYF.

The CDR3 loop reads CASKAASGSYEQYF. The chain links TRBV19 to TRBJ2-7; the D call of TRBD2 rests on TCRdb alone, since no DNA is present to check it. The CDR3 consists of 14 residues. Germline V gene data show CDR1 as LNHDA and CDR2 as SQIVND (reference sequence).